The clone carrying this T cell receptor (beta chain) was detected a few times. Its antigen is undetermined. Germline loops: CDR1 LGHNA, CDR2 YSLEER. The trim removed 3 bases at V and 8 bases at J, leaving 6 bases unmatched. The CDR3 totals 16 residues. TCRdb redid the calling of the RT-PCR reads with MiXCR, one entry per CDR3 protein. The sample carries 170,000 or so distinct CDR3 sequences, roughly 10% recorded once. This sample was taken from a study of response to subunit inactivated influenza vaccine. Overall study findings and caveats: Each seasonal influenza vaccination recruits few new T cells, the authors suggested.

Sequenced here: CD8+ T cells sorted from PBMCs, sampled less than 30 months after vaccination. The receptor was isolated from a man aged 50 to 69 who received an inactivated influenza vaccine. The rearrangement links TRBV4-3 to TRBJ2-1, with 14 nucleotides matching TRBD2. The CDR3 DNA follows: TGCGCCAGCAGCCAGGACGGGACTAGCGGGAGCGATGAGCAGTTCTTC. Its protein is CASSQDGTSGSDEQFF.